Each of the 3 T cell receptor beta chains below was sequenced from the same sample in a study of T cells after yellow fever vaccination. In TCRdb, the 5' RACE reads were re-called with MiXCR into one record per CDR3 protein. The sample yields about 630,000 distinct CDR3 sequences, roughly an eighth seen once. The material was PBMCs, obtained on the day of the yellow fever booster vaccination. The receptors derive from a young man who received the YFV17D yellow fever vaccine.

V is TRBV11-2 and J is TRBJ1-5; no reliable D call. V lost 5 bases to trimming and J lost 10 bases, with 18 bases between them. CDR1 SGHAT and CDR2 FQNNGV come from the germline V gene. CDR3 length: 14 residues. This CDR3 is CASSVGPVLQPQHF. As DNA, the CDR3 is TGTGCCAGCAGCGTCGGGCCCGTGCTCCAACCCCAGCATTTT. Complete variable domain (other parts from reference TRBV11-2 and TRBJ1-5): EAGVAQSPRYKIIEKRQSVAFWCNPISGHATLYWYQQILGQGPKLLIQFQNNGVVDDSQLPKDRFSAERLKGVDSTLKIQPAKLEDSAVYLCASSVGPVLQPQHFGDGTRLSIL.

The chain couples TRBV10-3 to TRBJ2-3, with 8 bases identical to TRBD2. This CDR3 has 17 amino acids. Losses at the gene ends were 0 bases for V and 1 base for J; bases not matched to a gene: 6. Germline CDR1 is ENHRY and CDR2 is SYGVKD. The CDR3 DNA follows: TGTGCCATCAGTGAGTCCAGCGGGAGTGGTGGCACAGATACGCAGTATTTT. It codes for CAISESSGSGGTDTQYF.

In this sample, this clonotype turned up many times. The chain has TRBV28 and TRBJ2-1; D remains unclear. The CDR3 extends over 11 amino acids. Trimming took off 6 bases at V and 9 bases at J, with 9 bases between the two ends. Looked up from germline, CDR1 is MDHEN and CDR2 is SYDVKM. CDR3 DNA sequence: TGTGCCAGCAGAATTAATTCTGAGCAGTTCTTC. This sequence encodes CASRINSEQFF.